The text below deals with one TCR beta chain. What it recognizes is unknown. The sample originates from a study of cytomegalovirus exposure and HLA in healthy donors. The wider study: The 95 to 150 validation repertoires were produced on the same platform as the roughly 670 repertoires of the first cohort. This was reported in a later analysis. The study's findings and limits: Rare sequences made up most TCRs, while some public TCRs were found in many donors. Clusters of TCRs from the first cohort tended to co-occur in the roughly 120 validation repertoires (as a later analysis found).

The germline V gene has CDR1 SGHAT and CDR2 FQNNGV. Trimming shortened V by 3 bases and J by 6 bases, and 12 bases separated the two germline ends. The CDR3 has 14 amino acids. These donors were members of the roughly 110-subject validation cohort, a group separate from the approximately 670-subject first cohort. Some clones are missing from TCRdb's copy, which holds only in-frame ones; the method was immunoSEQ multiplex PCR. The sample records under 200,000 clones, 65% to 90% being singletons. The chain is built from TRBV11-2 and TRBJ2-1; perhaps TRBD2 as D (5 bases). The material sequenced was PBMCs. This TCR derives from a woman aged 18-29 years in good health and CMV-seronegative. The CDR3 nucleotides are TGTGCCAGCAGCTTTGAACTAGTTAGCAATGAGCAGTTCTTC. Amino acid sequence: CASSFELVSNEQFF.